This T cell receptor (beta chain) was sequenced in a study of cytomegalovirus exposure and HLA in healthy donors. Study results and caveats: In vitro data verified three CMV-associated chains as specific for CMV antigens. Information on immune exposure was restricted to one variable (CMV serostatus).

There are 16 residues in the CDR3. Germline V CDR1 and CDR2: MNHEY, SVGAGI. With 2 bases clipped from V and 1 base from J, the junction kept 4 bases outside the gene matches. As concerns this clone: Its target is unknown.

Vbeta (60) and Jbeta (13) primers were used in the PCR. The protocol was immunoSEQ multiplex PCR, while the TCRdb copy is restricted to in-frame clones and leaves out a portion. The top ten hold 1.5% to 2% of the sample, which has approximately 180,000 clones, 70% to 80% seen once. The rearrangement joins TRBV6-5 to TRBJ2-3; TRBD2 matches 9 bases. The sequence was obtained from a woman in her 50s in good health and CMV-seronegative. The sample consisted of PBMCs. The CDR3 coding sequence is TGTGCCAGCAGTTACGGAGCGGGAGGCGGCACAGATACGCAGTATTTT. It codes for CASSYGAGGGTDTQYF.